The next 24 T cell receptor beta chains were all read from a single sample in a study of T cell changes during pregnancy in multiple sclerosis. Profiled with immunoSEQ multiplex PCR; TCRdb holds only in-frame clones, not every one. The sample holds around 92,000 clones; about 93% are singletons and the top ten take around 4.5%. Source: peripheral blood, taken in the first trimester of pregnancy. These receptors were obtained from a female donor with multiple sclerosis, enrolled in a pregnancy study.

The chain couples TRBV11-2 to TRBJ1-2; D is perhaps TRBD1 (6 bases). Germline loops: CDR1 SGHAT, CDR2 FQNNGV. This CDR3 spans 14 amino acids. V lost 5 bases and J lost 2, with 12 bases in between. The CDR3 sequence is CASSRTDSNYGYTF. CDR3 bases: TGTGCCAGCAGCCGAACGGACAGCAACTATGGCTACACCTTC. Based on the CDR3 plus reference TRBV11-2 and TRBJ1-2, the full variable domain is EAGVAQSPRYKIIEKRQSVAFWCNPISGHATLYWYQQILGQGPKLLIQFQNNGVVDDSQLPKDRFSAERLKGVDSTLKIQPAKLEDSAVYLCASSRTDSNYGYTFGSGTRLTVV.

The gene calls are TRBV19 and TRBJ1-2; tentatively, D is TRBD1 (5 bases). Germline V gene lookup returns CDR1 LNHDA and CDR2 SQIVND (reference sequence). The CDR3 loop spans 13 amino acids. Trimming removed 4 bases at V and 6 bases at J, with 12 bases between. As DNA, the CDR3 is TGTGCCAGTAGTACCGGGGGGGGAGATGGCTACACCTTC. This encodes CASSTGGGDGYTF.

The chain uses TRBV10-2 and TRBJ2-7, with 9 nucleotides matching TRBD2. This CDR3 is 13 amino acids long. Germline V gene lookup returns CDR1 WSHSY and CDR2 SAAADI. The V segment lost 6 bases and the J segment 5 bases; nucleotides outside the gene matches: 5. Here the CDR3 reads CASRTSGTDEQYF. The CDR3 DNA sequence: TGCGCCAGCAGGACTAGCGGAACCGACGAGCAGTACTTC.

This clone was seen a single time. This chain connects TRBV5-5 to TRBJ2-7, with 9 bases aligning to TRBD1. From germline, CDR1 is SGHKS and CDR2 YYEKEE (reference sequence). CDR3 size: 14 residues. The trim removed 7 bases at V and 6 bases at J, leaving 11 bases unmatched. CDR3 amino acids: CASGGTGFSGEQYF. The CDR3 DNA follows: TGTGCCAGCGGGGGGACAGGGTTTTCTGGCGAGCAGTACTTC.

The chain joins TRBV5-1 to TRBJ2-2; perhaps TRBD2 as D (6 bases). Germline-derived CDR1 and CDR2 are SGHRS and YFSETQ. The V end lost 7 bases, the J end lost 4 bases, and 14 bases lay between the germline ends. The CDR3 runs 14 residues. The CDR3 here is CASRPPGVTGELFF. The CDR3 DNA sequence: TGCGCCAGCCGCCCTCCGGGGGTCACCGGGGAGCTGTTTTTT.

The DNA of the CDR3 is TGTGCCAGCAGCCCAGGTGTGGGGGGCTACGAGCAGTACTTC. This encodes CASSPGVGGYEQYF. The chain combines TRBV7-2 with TRBJ2-7; weak D call: TRBD2 (6 bases). The CDR3 covers 14 residues. Germline V gives CDR1 SGHTA, CDR2 FQGNSA. Trimming shortened V by 5 bases and J by 3 bases, and 14 bases separated the two germline ends.

This rearrangement joins TRBV5-8 to TRBJ2-7; D gene uncertain. CDR3 size: 11 residues. Trimming stripped 3 bases from V and 3 bases from J, with 4 bases between. In germline, CDR1 is SGHTS, CDR2 YDEGEE. As DNA, the CDR3 is TGTGCCAGCAGCTCAATCTACGAGCAGTACTTC. Translated, it gives CASSSIYEQYF.

The V and J genes are TRBV7-9 and TRBJ2-3, with 7 bases fitting TRBD2. In germline, CDR1 is SEHNR, CDR2 FQNEAQ (reference sequence). The J segment lost 3 bases and the V segment lost 6 bases, leaving 12 bases of the junction unmatched. CDR3 length: 16 amino acids. The CDR3 DNA is TGTGCCAGCAGATTCGAACTGGGGGGGGTTACAGATACGCAGTATTTT. Translated: CASRFELGGVTDTQYF.

The V gene is TRBV7-8, the J gene TRBJ1-2; 9 nucleotides match TRBD1. J was trimmed by 6 bases and V by 5 bases; bases with no gene match: 10. Per germline, CDR1 SGHVS and CDR2 FQNEAQ. The CDR3 has 15 residues. DNA of the CDR3: TGTGCCAGCAGCCGTGGACAGGGGACAATTCATGGCTACACCTTC. This translates into CASSRGQGTIHGYTF.

The genes are TRBV7-8 and TRBJ1-4; D is unresolved. Germline V lookup: CDR1 SGHVS, CDR2 FQNEAQ. Deletions cut 4 bases from V and 8 bases from J, with 11 bases between. The CDR3 contains 13 residues. The CDR3 reads CASSSPSEEKLFF. CDR3 nucleotide sequence: TGTGCCAGCAGCTCCCCTAGCGAGGAAAAACTGTTTTTT.

The rearrangement uses TRBV30 and TRBJ1-2; unclear D gene. The CDR3 runs 11 residues. CDR1 is GTSNPN, CDR2 SVGIG, per germline (reference sequence). Trimming took off 5 bases at V and 7 bases at J, with 11 bases between the two ends. The CDR3, as DNA: TGTGCCTGGGAGTCTGGAGGTGGCTACACCTTC. This encodes CAWESGGGYTF. Full variable domain (missing parts from reference TRBV30 and TRBJ1-2): SQTIHQWPATLVQPVGSPLSLECTVEGTSNPNLYWYRQAAGRGLQLLFYSVGIGQISSEVPQNLSASRPQDRQFILSSKKLLLSDSGFYLCAWESGGGYTFGSGTRLTVV.

The V and J genes are TRBV7-8 and TRBJ2-1; 12 bases are a match to TRBD2. V was pared by 4 bases and J by 3 bases, with 1 base of the junction left unmatched. From germline, CDR1 is SGHVS and CDR2 FQNEAQ. CDR3 size: 15 residues. The chain's CDR3 is CASSWTSGDYNEQFF. The CDR3 DNA follows: TGTGCCAGCAGCTGGACTAGCGGGGACTACAATGAGCAGTTCTTC.

This chain uses TRBV11-3 with TRBJ2-5, with D perhaps TRBD1 (6 bases). This CDR3 has 15 residues. Germline CDR1 SGHNT, CDR2 YENEEA. Trimming pared 5 bases from V and 1 base from J, leaving 14 bases between. CDR3 bases: TGTGCCAGCAGCAAAGAAGGGGGAAGCCAAGAGACCCAGTACTTC. Its translation is CASSKEGGSQETQYF.

V usage is TRBV7-3 and J usage is TRBJ1-2; 12 bases fit TRBD1. The V and J ends lost 4 bases and 6 bases, in that order; junction bases with no gene match: 18. From germline, CDR1 is SGHTA and CDR2 FQGTGA. The CDR3 contains 19 residues. Here the CDR3 reads CASSSKPRDRGRPVDGYTF. In DNA, the CDR3 is TGTGCCAGCAGCTCCAAGCCCCGGGACAGGGGGCGTCCCGTCGATGGCTACACCTTC.

This clone was picked up one time. The chain employs TRBV10-3 and TRBJ1-1, with D perhaps matching TRBD1 (5 bases). The germline V and J ends were trimmed by 8 bases and 1 base, with 11 bases remaining between them. The CDR3 loop spans 13 amino acids. Germline V lookup: CDR1 ENHRY, CDR2 SYGVKD. The CDR3 region has the DNA TGTGCCATCGCCGCGGGGGGGAACACTGAAGCTTTCTTT. It translates to CAIAAGGNTEAFF.

The rearrangement links TRBV6-1 to TRBJ2-5; TRBD2 matches 13 bases. The V and J ends lost 6 bases and 5 bases, in that order; junction bases with no gene match: 6. Germline assignment: CDR1 MNHNS and CDR2 SASEGT. CDR3 length: 15 residues. The CDR3 is CASSTSGGAKETQYF. The CDR3 DNA follows: TGTGCCAGCAGCACTAGCGGGGGGGCAAAGGAGACCCAGTACTTC.

CDR3 sequence (DNA): TGTGCCAGTTCCCGGAGGCCGTTGGCACAAGATACGCAGTATTTT. It specifies CASSRRPLAQDTQYF. This sequence joins TRBV19 and TRBJ2-3, with TRBD2 as a possible D gene (5 bases). V dropped 8 bases and J dropped 5 bases, with 20 bases sitting between them. Looked up from germline, CDR1 is LNHDA and CDR2 is SQIVND (reference sequence). CDR3 length equals 15 residues.

This chain connects TRBV19 to TRBJ2-3; D perhaps matches TRBD1 (5 bases). The CDR3 is 15 residues long. Germline CDR1 is LNHDA and CDR2 is SQIVND (reference sequence). Trimming took 1 base from V and 3 from J, leaving 11 bases between them. CDR3 loop: CASSIGEGVTDTQYF. CDR3 coding DNA: TGTGCCAGTAGTATAGGGGAAGGGGTGACAGATACGCAGTATTTT.

The gene calls are TRBV2 and TRBJ2-3, with 10 positions matching TRBD1. The CDR3 is 18 residues long. V gave up 0 bases and J gave up 7 bases; unmatched junction bases: 13. Germline CDR1 is SNHLY and CDR2 is FYNNEI. The CDR3 here is CASSEASAGTGEQHTQYF. The CDR3 DNA reads as TGTGCCAGCAGTGAAGCGTCCGCCGGGACAGGGGAACAACATACGCAGTATTTT.

This clone was recorded once. CDR3 sequence: CASSRTSPQNTGELFF. The CDR3 bases are TGTGCCAGCAGTCGGACATCCCCGCAGAACACCGGGGAGCTGTTTTTT. This chain connects TRBV2 to TRBJ2-2; D is possibly TRBD1 (5 bases). CDR1 and CDR2 (germline): SNHLY, FYNNEI. The CDR3 consists of 16 residues. With 5 bases removed from V and 1 base from J, the gap between germline ends came to 14 bases.

V usage is TRBV6-6 and J usage is TRBJ2-5; a weak D match, TRBD1 (6 bases). The CDR3 totals 15 residues. Per the germline V gene, CDR1 is MNHNY and CDR2 is SVGAGI (reference sequence). V was cut by 1 base and J by 1 base, with 10 bases left in between. CDR3 bases: TGTGCCAGCAGTTACTTGGACAGATCCCAAGAGACCCAGTACTTC. Translated, it gives CASSYLDRSQETQYF.

The V call is TRBV9, the J call TRBJ2-1; TRBD1 agrees at 7 bases. The CDR3 has 17 residues. With 3 bases clipped from V and 4 bases from J, the junction kept 13 bases outside the gene matches. Germline V CDR1 and CDR2: SGDLS, YYNGEE. CDR3: CASSETGAFATYNEQFF. The CDR3 DNA reads TGTGCCAGCAGCGAAACAGGGGCCTTCGCAACTTACAATGAGCAGTTCTTC.

The V gene is TRBV29-1, the J gene TRBJ2-1; D is uncertain. Trimming took off 8 bases at V and 6 bases at J, with 11 bases between the two ends. The CDR3 is made up of 11 amino acids. Germline V gene sequence: CDR1 SQVTM, CDR2 ANQGSEA. This chain's CDR3 is CSLTLGNEQFF. The CDR3 DNA reads TGCAGCCTCACTCTAGGCAATGAGCAGTTCTTC.

This chain links TRBV5-4 with TRBJ2-3; 7 bases are shared with TRBD2. Per the germline V gene, CDR1 is SGHNT and CDR2 is YYREEE (reference sequence). The CDR3 length is 14 residues. The ends lost 3 bases at V and 4 bases at J; junction bases unmatched: 5. In nucleotides, the CDR3 is TGTGCCAGCAGCTCTCAGCGGGGTTCAGATACGCAGTATTTT. Translation: CASSSQRGSDTQYF.